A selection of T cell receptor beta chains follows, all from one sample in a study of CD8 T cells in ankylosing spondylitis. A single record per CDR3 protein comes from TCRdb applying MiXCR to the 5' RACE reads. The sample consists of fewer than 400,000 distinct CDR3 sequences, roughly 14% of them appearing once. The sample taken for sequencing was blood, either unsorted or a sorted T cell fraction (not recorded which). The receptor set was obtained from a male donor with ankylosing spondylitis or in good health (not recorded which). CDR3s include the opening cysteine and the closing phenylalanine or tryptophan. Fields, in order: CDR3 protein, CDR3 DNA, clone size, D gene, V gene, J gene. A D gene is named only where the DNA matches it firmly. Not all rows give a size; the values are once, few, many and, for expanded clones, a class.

CDR3: CASTTKGGTGSHSPLHF; DNA: TGTGCCAGCACCACCAAGGGGGGGACTGGGTCTCATTCACCCCTCCACTTT; size: .; D: .; V: TRBV21-1; J: TRBJ1-6
CDR3: CASSLSGGAPNIQYF; DNA: TGTGCCAGCAGCTTAAGCGGGGGGGCCCCCAACATTCAGTACTTC; size: few; D: TRBD2; V: TRBV7-2; J: TRBJ2-4
CDR3: CASSSWGQGYGYTF; DNA: TGTGCCAGCAGTTCCTGGGGACAGGGCTATGGCTACACCTTC; size: few; D: TRBD1; V: TRBV27; J: TRBJ1-2
CDR3: CAWSVAGAQAQPQHF; DNA: TGTGCCTGGAGTGTAGCCGGGGCCCAGGCTCAGCCCCAGCATTTT; size: .; D: .; V: TRBV30; J: TRBJ1-5
CDR3: CASSQVWRGPDTQYF; DNA: TGTGCCAGCAGCCAAGTGTGGAGGGGCCCAGATACGCAGTATTTT; size: few; D: .; V: TRBV3-1; J: TRBJ2-3
CDR3: CASSRDRENSPLHF; DNA: TGCGCCAGCTCGAGGGACAGGGAAAATTCACCCCTCCACTTT; size: .; D: TRBD1; V: TRBV5-1; J: TRBJ1-6
CDR3: CASSQVLTSGGLSYNEQFF; DNA: TGCGCCAGCAGCCAAGTACTGACTAGCGGGGGCCTCTCCTACAATGAGCAGTTCTTC; size: few; D: TRBD2; V: TRBV4-1; J: TRBJ2-1
CDR3: CASTQGTSGARTQYF; DNA: TGTGCCTCCACCCAGGGGACTAGCGGGGCCCGTACGCAGTATTTT; size: .; D: TRBD2; V: TRBV3-1; J: TRBJ2-3
CDR3: CASSLDLQDNTF; DNA: TGCGCCAGCAGCTTGGATTTGCAGGATAACACCTTC; size: few; D: .; V: TRBV5-1; J: TRBJ1-2
CDR3: CASTQPGNNEKLFF; DNA: TGTGCCAGCACCCAGCCGGGGAATAATGAAAAACTGTTTTTT; size: .; D: .; V: TRBV6-1; J: TRBJ1-4
CDR3: CASSLGLAGEADTQYF; DNA: TGCGCCAGCAGCTTGGGGCTAGCGGGGGAAGCAGATACGCAGTATTTT; size: few; D: TRBD2; V: TRBV5-1; J: TRBJ2-3
CDR3: CASREEFGGASGELFF; DNA: TGTGCCAGCAGGGAAGAGTTCGGGGGAGCGAGCGGGGAGCTGTTTTTT; size: many; D: .; V: TRBV12-3/TRBV12-4; J: TRBJ2-2